These T cell receptor beta chains were read from a single sample in a study of identical twins. MiXCR, run by TCRdb on the 5' RACE reads, gives a single entry per CDR3 protein. The repertoire holds 750,000 to 950,000 distinct CDR3 sequences, with 12% as singletons. The sample was also linked to a second study, of yellow fever vaccine responses in identical twins.

Sequenced input: PBMCs. These receptors were collected from a woman under 30 in good health. CDR3s leave out the opening cysteine and the closing phenylalanine or tryptophan. D genes are given only for firm matches.

j_call,v_call,d_call,cdr3_aa
TRBJ2-1,TRBV10-2,-,ATRFSTDMF
TRBJ1-1,TRBV15,-,ATSRVLGEAF
TRBJ2-2,TRBV7-3,TRBD2,ASSFTGTSGSKTGELF
TRBJ2-4,TRBV7-2,TRBD2,ASSLEAGGPLNIQY
TRBJ2-3,TRBV20-1,-,SARDLGHQDTDTQY
TRBJ2-3,TRBV28,TRBD2,ASSLTSGGFTDTQY
TRBJ2-7,TRBV4-1,TRBD2,ASSQDLLAGAVSYEQY
TRBJ1-2,TRBV19,-,ASSMDRTISGYT
TRBJ2-3,TRBV20-1,TRBD2,SARRPSGDAATQY
TRBJ2-5,TRBV28,-,ASSLVSWSQY
TRBJ2-1,TRBV18,-,ASSSDKGPNNEQF
TRBJ2-3,TRBV7-9,-,ASSSLTGNTDTQY
TRBJ2-3,TRBV7-8,TRBD2,ASSPGVAGGTSTDTQY
TRBJ1-1,TRBV6-1,-,ASSQQLGRTEAF
TRBJ2-3,TRBV6-1,TRBD2,ASIPGTSGAFPSTDTQY
TRBJ2-3,TRBV15,-,ATSRDHGVADTQY
TRBJ1-6,TRBV20-1,TRBD1,SAPGQGAQPLH
TRBJ2-7,TRBV19,TRBD1,ASSQYPGQGSSYEQY
TRBJ2-1,TRBV2,TRBD2,ASSELGTSGANEQF
TRBJ2-3,TRBV24-1,-,ATSERGHAADTQY
TRBJ2-5,TRBV28,-,ASSFAGAEGETQY
TRBJ2-6,TRBV20-1,-,SALKSGANVLT
TRBJ1-1,TRBV5-1,-,ASSWGGNTEAF
TRBJ2-2,TRBV20-1,TRBD2,SARVGTSGVTGELF
TRBJ2-1,TRBV3-1,-,ASSPLGRNEQF
TRBJ2-3,TRBV15,-,ATSRDWPGGHSTQY
TRBJ1-1,TRBV20-1,-,SAPDMNTEAF
TRBJ2-3,TRBV5-1,TRBD2,ASSPAGGSTDTQY
TRBJ1-2,TRBV10-3,TRBD1,AIRAQGHYGYT
TRBJ2-3,TRBV20-1,TRBD1,SAPDRGDTQY
TRBJ1-6,TRBV5-1,TRBD1,ASSPRQGPGSNSPLH
TRBJ2-1,TRBV9,TRBD2,ASSVDGTSGRNEQF
TRBJ2-1,TRBV5-1,TRBD2,ASSQRISGGAPGEQF
TRBJ1-6,TRBV21-1,-,ASSKEGYPTLH
TRBJ1-1,TRBV6-5,-,ASSLDTPLGLNTEAF
TRBJ2-1,TRBV2,-,ASSEAKGRSFYNEQF
TRBJ1-6,TRBV6-1,-,ASRGLSAGNSPLH
TRBJ1-2,TRBV6-2/TRBV6-3,-,ASSYRALRGYT
TRBJ2-5,TRBV20-1,TRBD2,SAPLAGGRETQY
TRBJ2-7,TRBV7-9,-,ATKGTNPYEQY
TRBJ2-5,TRBV2,TRBD1,ASSAYGTAQETQY
TRBJ2-2,TRBV20-1,-,SARDQGGGELF
TRBJ2-1,TRBV29-1,-,SVTLSGLSYNEQF
TRBJ2-2,TRBV19,TRBD1,ASSPGQGRTGELF
TRBJ2-3,TRBV20-1,-,SASKEADTQY
TRBJ2-7,TRBV12-3/TRBV12-4,-,ASSRSGLRSYEQY
TRBJ2-4,TRBV5-5,-,ASSLKGAKNIQY
TRBJ2-1,TRBV5-4,-,ASSKRLGYEQF
TRBJ2-7,TRBV9,TRBD1,ASSADRVGYEQY
TRBJ2-1,TRBV19,TRBD2,ASSIDLWSSGRANNEQF
TRBJ2-1,TRBV20-1,TRBD2,SARTSGTKAYNEQF
TRBJ2-1,TRBV19,-,ASSIAAGAREQF